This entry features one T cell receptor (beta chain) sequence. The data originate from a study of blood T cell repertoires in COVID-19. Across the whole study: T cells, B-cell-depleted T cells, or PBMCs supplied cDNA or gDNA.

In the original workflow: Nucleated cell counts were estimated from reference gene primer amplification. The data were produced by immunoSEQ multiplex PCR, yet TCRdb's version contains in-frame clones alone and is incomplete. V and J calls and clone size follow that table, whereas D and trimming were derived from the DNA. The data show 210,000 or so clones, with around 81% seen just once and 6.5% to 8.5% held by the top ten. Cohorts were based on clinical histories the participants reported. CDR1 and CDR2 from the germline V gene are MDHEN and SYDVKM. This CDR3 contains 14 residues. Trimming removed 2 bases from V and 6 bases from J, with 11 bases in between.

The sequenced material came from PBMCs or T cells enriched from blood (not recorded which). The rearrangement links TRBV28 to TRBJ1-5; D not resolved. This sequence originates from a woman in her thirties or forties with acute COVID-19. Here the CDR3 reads CASSLPESVQPQHF. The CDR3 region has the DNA TGTGCCAGCAGTTTACCCGAATCAGTTCAGCCCCAGCATTTT.